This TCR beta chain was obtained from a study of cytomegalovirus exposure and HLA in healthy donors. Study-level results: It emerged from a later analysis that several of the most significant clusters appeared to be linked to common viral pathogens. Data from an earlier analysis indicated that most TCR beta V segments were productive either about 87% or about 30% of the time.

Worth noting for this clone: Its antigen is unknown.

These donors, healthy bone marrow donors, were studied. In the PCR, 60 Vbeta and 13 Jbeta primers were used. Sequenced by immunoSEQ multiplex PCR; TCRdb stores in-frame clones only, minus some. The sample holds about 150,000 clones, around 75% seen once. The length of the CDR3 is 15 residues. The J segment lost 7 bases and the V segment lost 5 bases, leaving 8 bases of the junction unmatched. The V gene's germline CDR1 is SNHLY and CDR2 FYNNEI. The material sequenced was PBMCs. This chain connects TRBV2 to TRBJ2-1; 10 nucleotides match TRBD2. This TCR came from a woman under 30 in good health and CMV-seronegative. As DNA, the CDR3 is TGTGCCAGCAGTATTCCTCTAGCGGGAGTGAATGAGCAGTTCTTC. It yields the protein CASSIPLAGVNEQFF.